The TCR beta chain under discussion was sequenced for a study of cytomegalovirus exposure and HLA in healthy donors. The donors were part of the roughly 110-subject validation cohort, which stood apart from the approximately 640-subject first cohort. Findings of the study overall: The study put 150 or so TCR beta chains on its list as cytomegalovirus-associated. Most TCR sequences were seen very rarely across donors, but some public TCRs occurred in many. In vitro experiments confirmed that three CMV-associated chains were specific for CMV antigens.

The CDR3 runs to 15 residues. CDR1 is SGHDT, CDR2 YYEEEE, per germline. V lost 7 bases, J lost 5 bases, and 21 bases lay in between. Comments on this clone: As yet, its antigen is unknown.

Here immunoSEQ multiplex PCR was the method, and the copy in TCRdb shows in-frame clones only, minus some. Among approximately 160,000 clones, roughly 90% were seen once, and the ten largest hold approximately 5%. The sequence derives from a woman in her thirties in good health and CMV-seronegative. Sequenced material: PBMCs. This sequence joins TRBV5-6 and TRBJ1-1, with no clear D. The CDR3 DNA is TGTGCCAGCGGTCGAGTTGGCCTGAAGGAAACTGAAGCTTTCTTT. The encoded protein is CASGRVGLKETEAFF. The full variable domain, completed using reference TRBV5-6 and TRBJ1-1, is DAGVTQSPTHLIKTRGQQVTLRCSPKSGHDTVSWYQQALGQGPQFIFQYYEEEERQRGNFPDRFSGHQFPNYSSELNVNALLLGDSALYLCASGRVGLKETEAFFGQGTRLTVV.